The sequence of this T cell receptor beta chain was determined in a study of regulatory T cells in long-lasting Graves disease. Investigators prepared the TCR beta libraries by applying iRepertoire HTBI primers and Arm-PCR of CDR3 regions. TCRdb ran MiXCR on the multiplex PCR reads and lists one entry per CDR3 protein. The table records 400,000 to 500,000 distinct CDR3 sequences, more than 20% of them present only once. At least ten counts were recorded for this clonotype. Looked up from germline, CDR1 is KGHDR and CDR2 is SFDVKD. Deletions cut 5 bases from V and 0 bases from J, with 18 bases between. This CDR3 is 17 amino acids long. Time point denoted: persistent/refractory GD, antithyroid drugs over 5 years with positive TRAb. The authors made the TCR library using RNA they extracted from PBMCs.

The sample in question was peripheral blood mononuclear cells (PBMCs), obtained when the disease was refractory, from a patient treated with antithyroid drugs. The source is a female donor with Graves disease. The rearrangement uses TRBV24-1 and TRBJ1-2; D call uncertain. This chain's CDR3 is CATSVPDWPYSNYGYTF. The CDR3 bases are TGTGCCACCAGTGTACCGGATTGGCCTTACTCTAACTATGGCTACACCTTC.